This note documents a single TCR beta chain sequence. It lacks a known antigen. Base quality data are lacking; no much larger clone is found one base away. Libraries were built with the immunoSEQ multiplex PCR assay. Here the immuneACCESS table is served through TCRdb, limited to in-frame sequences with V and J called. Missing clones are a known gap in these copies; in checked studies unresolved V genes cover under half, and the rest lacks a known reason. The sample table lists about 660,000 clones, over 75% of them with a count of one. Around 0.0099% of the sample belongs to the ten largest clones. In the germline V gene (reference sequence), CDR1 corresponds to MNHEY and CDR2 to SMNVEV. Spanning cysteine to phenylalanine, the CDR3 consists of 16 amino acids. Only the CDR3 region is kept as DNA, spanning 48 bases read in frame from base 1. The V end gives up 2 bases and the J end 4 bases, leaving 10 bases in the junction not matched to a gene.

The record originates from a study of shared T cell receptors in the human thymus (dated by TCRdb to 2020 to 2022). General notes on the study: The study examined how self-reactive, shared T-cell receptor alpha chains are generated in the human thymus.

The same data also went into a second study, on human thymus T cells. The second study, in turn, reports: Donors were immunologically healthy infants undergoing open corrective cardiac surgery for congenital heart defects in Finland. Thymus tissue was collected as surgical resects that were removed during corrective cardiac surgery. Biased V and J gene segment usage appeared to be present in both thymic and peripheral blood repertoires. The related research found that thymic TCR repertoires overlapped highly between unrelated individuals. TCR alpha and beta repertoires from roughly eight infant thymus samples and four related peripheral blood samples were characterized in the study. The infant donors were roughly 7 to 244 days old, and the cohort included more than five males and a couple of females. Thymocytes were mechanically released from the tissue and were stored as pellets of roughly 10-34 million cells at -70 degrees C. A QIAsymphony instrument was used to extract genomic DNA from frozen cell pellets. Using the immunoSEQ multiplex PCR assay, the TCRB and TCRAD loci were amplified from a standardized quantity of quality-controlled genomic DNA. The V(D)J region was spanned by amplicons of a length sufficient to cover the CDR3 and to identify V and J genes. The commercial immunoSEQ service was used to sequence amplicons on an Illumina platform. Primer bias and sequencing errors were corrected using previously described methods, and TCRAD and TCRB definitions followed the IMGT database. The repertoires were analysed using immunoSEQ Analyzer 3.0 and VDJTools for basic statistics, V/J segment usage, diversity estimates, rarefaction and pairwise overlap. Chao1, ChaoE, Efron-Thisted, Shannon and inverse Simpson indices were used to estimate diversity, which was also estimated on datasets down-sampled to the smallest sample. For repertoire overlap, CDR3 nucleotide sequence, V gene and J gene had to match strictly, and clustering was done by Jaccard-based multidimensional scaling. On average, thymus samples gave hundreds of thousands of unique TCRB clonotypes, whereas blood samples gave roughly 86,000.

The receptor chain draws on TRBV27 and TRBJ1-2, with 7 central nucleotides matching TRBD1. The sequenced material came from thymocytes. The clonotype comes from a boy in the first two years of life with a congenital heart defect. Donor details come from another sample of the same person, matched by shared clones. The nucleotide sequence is TGTGCCAGCAGTTTAACCCCACAGGGGTATTCCTATGGCTACACCTTC. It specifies CASSLTPQGYSYGYTF.